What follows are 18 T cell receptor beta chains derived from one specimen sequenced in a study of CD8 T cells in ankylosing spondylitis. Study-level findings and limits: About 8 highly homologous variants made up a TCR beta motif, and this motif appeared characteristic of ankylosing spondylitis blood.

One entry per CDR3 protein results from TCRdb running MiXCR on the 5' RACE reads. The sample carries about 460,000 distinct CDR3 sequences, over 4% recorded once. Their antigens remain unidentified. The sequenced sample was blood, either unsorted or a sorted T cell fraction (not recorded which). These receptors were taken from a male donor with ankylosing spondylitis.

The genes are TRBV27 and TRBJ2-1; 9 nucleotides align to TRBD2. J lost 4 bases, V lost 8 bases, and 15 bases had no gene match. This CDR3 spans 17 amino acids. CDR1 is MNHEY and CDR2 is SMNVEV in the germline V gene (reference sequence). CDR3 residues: CASGYTKSGRLYNEQFF. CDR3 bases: TGTGCCAGCGGCTACACGAAGAGCGGGAGGCTTTACAATGAGCAGTTCTTC.

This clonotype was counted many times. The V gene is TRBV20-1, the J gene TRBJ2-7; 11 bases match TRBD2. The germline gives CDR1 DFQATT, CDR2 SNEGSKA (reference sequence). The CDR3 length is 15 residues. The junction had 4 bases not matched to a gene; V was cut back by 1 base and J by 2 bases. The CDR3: CSARGGTSGPYEQYF. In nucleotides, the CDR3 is TGCAGTGCTAGAGGCGGGACTAGCGGCCCCTACGAGCAGTACTTC.

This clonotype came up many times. The CDR3 region is CATSDFRGRGVARETQYF. The DNA for the CDR3 is TGTGCCACCAGTGATTTCCGAGGTCGGGGGGTCGCTCGAGAGACCCAGTACTTC. This sequence joins TRBV24-1 and TRBJ2-5; TRBD2 matches 7 bases. The germline V gene encodes CDR1 KGHDR and CDR2 SFDVKD. CDR3 length: 18 amino acids. The V segment lost 1 base and the J segment 4 bases; nucleotides outside the gene matches: 14.

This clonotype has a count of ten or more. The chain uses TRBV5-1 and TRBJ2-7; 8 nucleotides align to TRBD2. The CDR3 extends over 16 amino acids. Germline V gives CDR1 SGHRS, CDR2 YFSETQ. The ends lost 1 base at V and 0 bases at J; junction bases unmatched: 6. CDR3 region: CASSLRPSGGSYEQYF. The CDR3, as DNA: TGCGCCAGCAGCTTGAGACCGAGCGGGGGCTCCTACGAGCAGTACTTC.

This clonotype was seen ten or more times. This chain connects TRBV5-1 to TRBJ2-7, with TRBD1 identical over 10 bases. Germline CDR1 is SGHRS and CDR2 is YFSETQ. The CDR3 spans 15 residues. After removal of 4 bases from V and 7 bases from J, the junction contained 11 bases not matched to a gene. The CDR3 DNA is TGCGCCAGCAGCGACCCCGGGACAGGGGCGTGGGAGCAGTACTTC. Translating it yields CASSDPGTGAWEQYF.

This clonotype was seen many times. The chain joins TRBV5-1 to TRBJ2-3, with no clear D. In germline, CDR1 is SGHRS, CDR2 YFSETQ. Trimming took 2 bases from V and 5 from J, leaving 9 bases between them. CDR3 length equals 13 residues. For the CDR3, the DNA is TGCGCCAGCAGCTTAGGAACCCTAGATACGCAGTATTTT. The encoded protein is CASSLGTLDTQYF.

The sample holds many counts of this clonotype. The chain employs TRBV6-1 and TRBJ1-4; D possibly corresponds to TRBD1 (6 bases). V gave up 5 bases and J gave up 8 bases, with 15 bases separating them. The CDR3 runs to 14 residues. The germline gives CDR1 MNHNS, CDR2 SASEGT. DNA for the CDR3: TGTGCCAGCAGTCGCCGACAGGCTTTAGAAAAACTGTTTTTT. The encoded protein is CASSRRQALEKLFF.

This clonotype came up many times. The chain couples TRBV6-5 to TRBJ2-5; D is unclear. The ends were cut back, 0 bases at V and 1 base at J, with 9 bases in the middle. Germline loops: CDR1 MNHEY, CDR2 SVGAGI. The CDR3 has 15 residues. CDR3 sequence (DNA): TGTGCCAGCAGTTACTCGAGCTGGCGCCAAGAGACCCAGTACTTC. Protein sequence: CASSYSSWRQETQYF.

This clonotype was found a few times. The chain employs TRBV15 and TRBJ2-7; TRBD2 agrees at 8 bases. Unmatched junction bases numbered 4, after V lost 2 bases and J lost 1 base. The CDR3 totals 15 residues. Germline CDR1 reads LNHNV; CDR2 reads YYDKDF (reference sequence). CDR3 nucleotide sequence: TGTGCCACCAGCAGATTTAGCGGGGAGTCCTACGAGCAGTACTTC. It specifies CATSRFSGESYEQYF.

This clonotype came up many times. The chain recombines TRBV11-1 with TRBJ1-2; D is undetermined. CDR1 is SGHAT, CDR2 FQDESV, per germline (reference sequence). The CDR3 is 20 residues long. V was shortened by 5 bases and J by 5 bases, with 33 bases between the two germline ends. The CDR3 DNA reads TGTGCCAGCAGCCCCATAGACGGCCAATCCCTCTACGCAATCCGATATGGCTACACCTTC. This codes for CASSPIDGQSLYAIRYGYTF.

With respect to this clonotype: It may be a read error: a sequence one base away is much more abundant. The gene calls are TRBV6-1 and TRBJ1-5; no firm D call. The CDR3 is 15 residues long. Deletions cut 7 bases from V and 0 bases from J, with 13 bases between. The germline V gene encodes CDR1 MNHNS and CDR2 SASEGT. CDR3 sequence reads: CASKSAIGSNQPQHF. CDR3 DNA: TGTGCCAGCAAATCAGCCATTGGTAGCAATCAGCCCCAGCATTTT.

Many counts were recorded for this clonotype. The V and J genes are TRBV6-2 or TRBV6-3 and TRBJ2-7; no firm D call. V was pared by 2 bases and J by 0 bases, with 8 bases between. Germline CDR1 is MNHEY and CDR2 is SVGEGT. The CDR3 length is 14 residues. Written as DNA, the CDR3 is TGTGCCAGCAGTTACCGTGGGTTCTCCTACGAGCAGTACTTC. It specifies CASSYRGFSYEQYF.

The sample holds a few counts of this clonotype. CDR3: CASSSGGDADTQYF. Written as DNA, the CDR3 is TGTGCCAGCAGCTCCGGGGGGGATGCAGATACGCAGTATTTT. The chain combines TRBV7-2 with TRBJ2-3; 8 positions match TRBD2. With 4 bases clipped from V and 4 bases from J, the junction kept 4 bases outside the gene matches. Looked up from germline, CDR1 is SGHTA and CDR2 is FQGNSA. CDR3 length: 14 residues.

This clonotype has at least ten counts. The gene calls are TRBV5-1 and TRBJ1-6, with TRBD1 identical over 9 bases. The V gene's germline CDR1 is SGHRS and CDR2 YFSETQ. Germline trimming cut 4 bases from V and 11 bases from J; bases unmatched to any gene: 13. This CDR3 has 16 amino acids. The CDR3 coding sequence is TGCGCCAGCAGCCGCATAGGGACAGGGAGAACAGCACCCCTCCACTTT. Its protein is CASSRIGTGRTAPLHF.

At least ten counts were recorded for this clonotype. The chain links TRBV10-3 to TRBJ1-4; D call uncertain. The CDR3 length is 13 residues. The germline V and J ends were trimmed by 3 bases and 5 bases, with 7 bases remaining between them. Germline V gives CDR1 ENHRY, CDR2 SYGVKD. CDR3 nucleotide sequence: TGTGCCATCAGTGATCCGACCAATGAAAAACTGTTTTTT. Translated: CAISDPTNEKLFF.

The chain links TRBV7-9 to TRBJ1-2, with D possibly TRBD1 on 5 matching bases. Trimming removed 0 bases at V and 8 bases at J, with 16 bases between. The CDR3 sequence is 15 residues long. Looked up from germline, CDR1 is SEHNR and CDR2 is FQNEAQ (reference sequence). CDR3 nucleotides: TGTGCCAGCAGCTTAGCGGGGCAGGGTAGAGGAGGCTACACCTTC. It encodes CASSLAGQGRGGYTF.

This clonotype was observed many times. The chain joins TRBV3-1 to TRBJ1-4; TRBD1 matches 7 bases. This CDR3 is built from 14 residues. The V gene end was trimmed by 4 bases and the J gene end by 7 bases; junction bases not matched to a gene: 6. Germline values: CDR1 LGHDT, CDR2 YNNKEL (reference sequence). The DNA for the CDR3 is TGTGCCAGCAGCCTCACAGGGGTGGCTGAAAAACTGTTTTTT. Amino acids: CASSLTGVAEKLFF.

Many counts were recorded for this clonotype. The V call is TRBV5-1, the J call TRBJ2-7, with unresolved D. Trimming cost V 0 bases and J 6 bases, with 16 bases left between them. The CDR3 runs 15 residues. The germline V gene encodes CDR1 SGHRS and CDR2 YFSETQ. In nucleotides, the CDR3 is TGCGCCAGCAGCTTGGCACTGACCCCCGGTGTCGAGCAGTACTTC. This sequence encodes CASSLALTPGVEQYF.